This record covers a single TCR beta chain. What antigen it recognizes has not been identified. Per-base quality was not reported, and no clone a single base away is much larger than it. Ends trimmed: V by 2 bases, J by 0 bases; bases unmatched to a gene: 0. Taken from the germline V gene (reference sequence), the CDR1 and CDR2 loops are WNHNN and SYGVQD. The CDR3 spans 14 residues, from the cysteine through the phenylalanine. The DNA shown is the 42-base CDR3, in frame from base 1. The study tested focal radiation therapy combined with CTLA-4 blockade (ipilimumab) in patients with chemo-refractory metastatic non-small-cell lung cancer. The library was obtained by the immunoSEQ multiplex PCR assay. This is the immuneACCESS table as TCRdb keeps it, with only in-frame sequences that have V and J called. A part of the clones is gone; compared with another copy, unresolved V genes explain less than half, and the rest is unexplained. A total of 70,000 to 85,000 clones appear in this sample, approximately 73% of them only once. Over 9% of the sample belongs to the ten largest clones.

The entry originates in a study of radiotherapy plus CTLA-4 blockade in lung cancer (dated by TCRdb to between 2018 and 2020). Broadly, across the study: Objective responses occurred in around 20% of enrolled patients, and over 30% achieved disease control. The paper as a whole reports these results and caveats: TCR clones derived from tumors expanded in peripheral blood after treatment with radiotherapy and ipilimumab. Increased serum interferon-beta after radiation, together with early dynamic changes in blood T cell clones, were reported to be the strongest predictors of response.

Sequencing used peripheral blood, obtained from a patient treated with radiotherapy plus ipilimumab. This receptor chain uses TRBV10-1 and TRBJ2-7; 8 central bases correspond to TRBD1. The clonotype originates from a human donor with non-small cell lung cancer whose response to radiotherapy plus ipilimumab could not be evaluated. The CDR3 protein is CASSEGTGSYEQYF. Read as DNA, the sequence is TGCGCCAGCAGTGAGGGGACAGGCTCCTACGAGCAGTACTTC.